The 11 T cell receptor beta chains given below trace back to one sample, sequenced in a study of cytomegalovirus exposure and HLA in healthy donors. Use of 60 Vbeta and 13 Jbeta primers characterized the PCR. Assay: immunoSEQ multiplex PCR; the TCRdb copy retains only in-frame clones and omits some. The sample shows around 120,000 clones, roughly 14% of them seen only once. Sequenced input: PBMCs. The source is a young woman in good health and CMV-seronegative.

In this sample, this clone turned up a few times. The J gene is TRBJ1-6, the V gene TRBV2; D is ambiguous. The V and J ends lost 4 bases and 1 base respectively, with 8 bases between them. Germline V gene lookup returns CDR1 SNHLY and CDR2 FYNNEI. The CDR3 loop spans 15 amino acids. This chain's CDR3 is CASSGEGSYNSPLHF. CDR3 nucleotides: TGTGCCAGCAGTGGGGAGGGTTCCTATAATTCACCCCTCCACTTT.

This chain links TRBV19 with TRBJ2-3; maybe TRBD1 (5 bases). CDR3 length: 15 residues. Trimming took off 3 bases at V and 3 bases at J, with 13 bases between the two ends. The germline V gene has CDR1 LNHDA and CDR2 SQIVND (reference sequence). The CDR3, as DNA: TGTGCCAGTAGTATGTTTCAAGCAGGGACAGATACGCAGTATTTT. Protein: CASSMFQAGTDTQYF. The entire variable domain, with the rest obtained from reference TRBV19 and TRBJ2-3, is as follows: DGGITQSPKYLFRKEGQNVTLSCEQNLNHDAMYWYRQDPGQGLRLIYYSQIVNDFQKGDIAEGYSVSREKKESFPLTVTSAQKNPTAFYLCASSMFQAGTDTQYFGPGTRLTVL.

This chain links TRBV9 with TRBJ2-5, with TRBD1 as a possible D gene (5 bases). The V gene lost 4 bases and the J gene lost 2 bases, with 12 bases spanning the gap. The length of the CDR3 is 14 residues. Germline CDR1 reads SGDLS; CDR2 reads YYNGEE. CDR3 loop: CASSPRTRQETQYF. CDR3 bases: TGTGCCAGCAGCCCACGGACAAGACAAGAGACCCAGTACTTC. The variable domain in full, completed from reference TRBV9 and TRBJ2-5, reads DSGVTQTPKHLITATGQRVTLRCSPRSGDLSVYWYQQSLDQGLQFLIQYYNGEERAKGNILERFSAQQFPDLHSELNLSSLELGDSALYFCASSPRTRQETQYFGPGTRLLVL.

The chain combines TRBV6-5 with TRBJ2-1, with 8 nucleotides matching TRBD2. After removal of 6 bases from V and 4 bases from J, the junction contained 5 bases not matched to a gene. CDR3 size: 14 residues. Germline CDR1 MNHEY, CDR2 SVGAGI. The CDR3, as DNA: TGTGCCAGCAGAGCCCCGGGGGGGTACAATGAGCAGTTCTTC. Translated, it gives CASRAPGGYNEQFF.

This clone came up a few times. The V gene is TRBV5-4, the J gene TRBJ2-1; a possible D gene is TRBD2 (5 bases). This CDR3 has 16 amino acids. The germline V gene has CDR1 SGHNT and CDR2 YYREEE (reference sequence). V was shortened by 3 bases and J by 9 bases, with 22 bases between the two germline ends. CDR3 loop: CASSSQPGLGASEQFF. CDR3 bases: TGTGCCAGCAGCTCCCAGCCCGGACTTGGCGCCAGTGAGCAGTTCTTC.

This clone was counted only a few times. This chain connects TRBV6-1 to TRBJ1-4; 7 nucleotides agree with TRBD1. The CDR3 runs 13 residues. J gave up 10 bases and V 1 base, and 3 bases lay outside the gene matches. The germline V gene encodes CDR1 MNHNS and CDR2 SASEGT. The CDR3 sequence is CASSEGQGGKLFF. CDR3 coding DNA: TGTGCCAGCAGTGAAGGGCAGGGGGGAAAACTGTTTTTT.

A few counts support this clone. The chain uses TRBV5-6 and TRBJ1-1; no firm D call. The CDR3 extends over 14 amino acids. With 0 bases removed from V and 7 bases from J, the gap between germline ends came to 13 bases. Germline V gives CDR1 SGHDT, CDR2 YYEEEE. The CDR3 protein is CASSLEAMLGEAFF. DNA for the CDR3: TGTGCCAGCAGCTTGGAAGCAATGCTAGGTGAAGCTTTCTTT.

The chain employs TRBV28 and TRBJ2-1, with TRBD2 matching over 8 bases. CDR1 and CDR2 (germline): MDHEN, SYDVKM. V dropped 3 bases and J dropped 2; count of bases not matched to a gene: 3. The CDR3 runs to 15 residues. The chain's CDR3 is CASSFSGSAYNEQFF. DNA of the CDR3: TGTGCCAGCAGTTTCAGCGGGAGCGCCTACAATGAGCAGTTCTTC.

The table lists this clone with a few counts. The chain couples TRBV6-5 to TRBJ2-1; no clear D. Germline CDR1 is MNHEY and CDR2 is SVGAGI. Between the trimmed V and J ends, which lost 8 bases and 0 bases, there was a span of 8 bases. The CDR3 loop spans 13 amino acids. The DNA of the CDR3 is TGTGCCAGCCGGCGGCCCTCCTACAATGAGCAGTTCTTC. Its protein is CASRRPSYNEQFF.

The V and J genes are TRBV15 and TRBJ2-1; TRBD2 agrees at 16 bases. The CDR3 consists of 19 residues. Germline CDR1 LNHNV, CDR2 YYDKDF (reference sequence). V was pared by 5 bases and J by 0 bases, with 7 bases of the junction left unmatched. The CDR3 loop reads CATSPGLAGGLSSYNEQFF. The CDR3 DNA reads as TGTGCCACCAGCCCGGGACTAGCGGGAGGGCTTAGCTCCTACAATGAGCAGTTCTTC.

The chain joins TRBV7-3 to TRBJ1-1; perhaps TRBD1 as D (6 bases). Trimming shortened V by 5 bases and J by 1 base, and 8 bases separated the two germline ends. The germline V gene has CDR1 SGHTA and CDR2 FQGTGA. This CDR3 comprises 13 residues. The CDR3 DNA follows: TGTGCCAGCAGCCAGGGACAGAACACTGAAGCTTTCTTT. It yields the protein CASSQGQNTEAFF. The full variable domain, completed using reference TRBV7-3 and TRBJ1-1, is GAGVSQTPSNKVTEKGKYVELRCDPISGHTALYWYRQSLGQGPEFLIYFQGTGAADDSGLPNDRFFAVRPEGSVSTLKIQRTERGDSAVYLCASSQGQNTEAFFGQGTRLTVV.